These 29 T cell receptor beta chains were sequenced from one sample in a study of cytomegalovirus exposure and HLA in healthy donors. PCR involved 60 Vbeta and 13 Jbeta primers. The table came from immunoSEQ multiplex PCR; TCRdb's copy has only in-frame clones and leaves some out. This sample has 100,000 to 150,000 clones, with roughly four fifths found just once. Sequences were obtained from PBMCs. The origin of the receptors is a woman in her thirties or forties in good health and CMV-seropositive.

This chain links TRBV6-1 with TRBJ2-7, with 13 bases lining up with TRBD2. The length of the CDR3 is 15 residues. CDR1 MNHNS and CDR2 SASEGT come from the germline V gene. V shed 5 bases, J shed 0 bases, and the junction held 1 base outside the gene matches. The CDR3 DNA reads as TGTGCCAGCAGTCGACTAGCGGGGGGCTCCTACGAGCAGTACTTC. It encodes CASSRLAGGSYEQYF.

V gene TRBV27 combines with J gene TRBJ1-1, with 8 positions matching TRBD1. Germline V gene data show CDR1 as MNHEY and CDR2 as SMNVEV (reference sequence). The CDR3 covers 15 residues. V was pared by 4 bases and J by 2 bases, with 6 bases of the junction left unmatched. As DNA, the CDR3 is TGTGCCAGCAGTTCAGGGACAGGAGCTAACACTGAAGCTTTCTTT. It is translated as CASSSGTGANTEAFF.

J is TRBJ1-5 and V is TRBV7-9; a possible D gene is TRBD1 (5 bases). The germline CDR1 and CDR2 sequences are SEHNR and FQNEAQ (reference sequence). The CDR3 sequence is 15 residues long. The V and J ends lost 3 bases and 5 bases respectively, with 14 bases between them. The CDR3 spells CASSFEGQGYQPQHF. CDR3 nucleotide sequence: TGTGCCAGCAGCTTTGAAGGCCAGGGTTATCAGCCCCAGCATTTT.

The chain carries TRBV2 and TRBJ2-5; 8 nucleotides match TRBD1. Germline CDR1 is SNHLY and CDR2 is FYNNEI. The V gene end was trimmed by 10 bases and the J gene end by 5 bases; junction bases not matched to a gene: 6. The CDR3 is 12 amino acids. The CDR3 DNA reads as TGTGCCACACGAGGACAGGGCGAGACCCAGTACTTC. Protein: CATRGQGETQYF.

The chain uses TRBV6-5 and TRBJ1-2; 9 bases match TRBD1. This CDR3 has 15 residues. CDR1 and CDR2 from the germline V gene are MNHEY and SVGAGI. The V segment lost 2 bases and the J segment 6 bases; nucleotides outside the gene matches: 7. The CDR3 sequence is CASSYRTGTGHGYTF. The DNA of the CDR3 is TGTGCCAGCAGTTACCGGACCGGGACAGGGCATGGCTACACCTTC.

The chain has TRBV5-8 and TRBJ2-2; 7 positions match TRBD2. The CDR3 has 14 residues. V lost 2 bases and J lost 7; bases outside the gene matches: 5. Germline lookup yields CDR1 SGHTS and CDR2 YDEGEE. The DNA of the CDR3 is TGTGCCAGCAGCTTCACGGGAGGAATCGGGGAGCTGTTTTTT. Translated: CASSFTGGIGELFF.

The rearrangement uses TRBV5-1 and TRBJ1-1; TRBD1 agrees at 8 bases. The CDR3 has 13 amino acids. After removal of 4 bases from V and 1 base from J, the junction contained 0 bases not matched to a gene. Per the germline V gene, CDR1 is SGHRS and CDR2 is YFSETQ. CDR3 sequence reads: CASSGQGNTEAFF. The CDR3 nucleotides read TGCGCCAGCAGCGGACAGGGGAACACTGAAGCTTTCTTT. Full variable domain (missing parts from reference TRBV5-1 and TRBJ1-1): KAGVTQTPRYLIKTRGQQVTLSCSPISGHRSVSWYQQTPGQGLQFLFEYFSETQRNKGNFPGRFSGRQFSNSRSEMNVSTLELGDSALYLCASSGQGNTEAFFGQGTRLTVV.

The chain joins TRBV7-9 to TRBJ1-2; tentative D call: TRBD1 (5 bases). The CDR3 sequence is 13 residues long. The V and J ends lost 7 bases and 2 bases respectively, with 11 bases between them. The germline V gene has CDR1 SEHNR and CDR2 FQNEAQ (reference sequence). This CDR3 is CASMHRINYGYTF. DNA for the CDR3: TGTGCCAGCATGCACAGGATAAACTATGGCTACACCTTC.

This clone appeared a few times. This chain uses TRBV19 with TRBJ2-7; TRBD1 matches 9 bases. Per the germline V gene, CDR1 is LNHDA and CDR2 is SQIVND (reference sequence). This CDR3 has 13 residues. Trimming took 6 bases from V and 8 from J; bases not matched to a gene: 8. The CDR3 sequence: CASSPGQGVKQYF. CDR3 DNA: TGTGCCAGTAGCCCGGGACAGGGTGTAAAGCAGTACTTC.

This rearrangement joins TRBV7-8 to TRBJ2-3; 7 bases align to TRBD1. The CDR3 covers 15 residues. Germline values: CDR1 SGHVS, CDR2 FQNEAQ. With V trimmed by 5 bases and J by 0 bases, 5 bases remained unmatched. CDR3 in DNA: TGTGCCAGCAGCCCCGGGACAGTCAGCACAGATACGCAGTATTTT. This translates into CASSPGTVSTDTQYF.

For the CDR3, the DNA is TGCAGTGGAGTGTATTCCTACGAGCAGTACTTC. Translation gives CSGVYSYEQYF. The rearrangement links TRBV20-1 to TRBJ2-7; D is uncertain. This CDR3 has 11 amino acids. Germline V gene sequence: CDR1 DFQATT, CDR2 SNEGSKA (reference sequence). The ends were cut back, 7 bases at V and 1 base at J, with 8 bases in the middle.

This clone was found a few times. The CDR3 sequence is CASSVQGGGYNEQFF. CDR3 sequence (DNA): TGTGCCAGCAGTGTACAAGGGGGGGGGTACAATGAGCAGTTCTTC. The chain uses TRBV6-4 and TRBJ2-1; tentative D call: TRBD2 (7 bases). The CDR3 has 15 amino acids. Germline CDR1 MRHNA, CDR2 SNTAGT. V was pared by 4 bases and J by 4 bases, with 14 bases between.

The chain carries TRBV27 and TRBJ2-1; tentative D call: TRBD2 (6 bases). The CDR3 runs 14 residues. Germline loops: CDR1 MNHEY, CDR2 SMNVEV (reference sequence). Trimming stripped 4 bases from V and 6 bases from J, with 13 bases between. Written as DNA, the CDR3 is TGTGCCAGCAGTTCAGGGACTCCCGCCAATGAGCAGTTCTTC. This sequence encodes CASSSGTPANEQFF.

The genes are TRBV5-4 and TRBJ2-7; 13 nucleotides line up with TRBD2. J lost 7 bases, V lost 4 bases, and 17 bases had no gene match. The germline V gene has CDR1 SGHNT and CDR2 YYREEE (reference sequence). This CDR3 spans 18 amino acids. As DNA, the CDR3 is TGTGCCAGCAGCGGTGCCCCCGGGACTAGCGGGACACCCTTGGAGCAGTACTTC. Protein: CASSGAPGTSGTPLEQYF. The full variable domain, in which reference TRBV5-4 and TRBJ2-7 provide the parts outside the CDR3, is ETGVTQSPTHLIKTRGQQVTLRCSSQSGHNTVSWYQQALGQGPQFIFQYYREEENGRGNFPPRFSGLQFPNYSSELNVNALELDDSALYLCASSGAPGTSGTPLEQYFGPGTRLTVT.

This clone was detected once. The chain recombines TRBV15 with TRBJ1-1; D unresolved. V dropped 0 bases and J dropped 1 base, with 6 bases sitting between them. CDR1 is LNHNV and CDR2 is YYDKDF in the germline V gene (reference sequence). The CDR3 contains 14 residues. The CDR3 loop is CATSRDAANTEAFF. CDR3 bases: TGTGCCACCAGCAGAGACGCGGCGAACACTGAAGCTTTCTTT.

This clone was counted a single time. CDR3 bases: TGTGCCAGCAGTCCTAGCACCGGGGAGCTGTTTTTT. Translation: CASSPSTGELFF. The J gene is TRBJ2-2, the V gene TRBV27; D gene uncertain. Germline V gene lookup returns CDR1 MNHEY and CDR2 SMNVEV (reference sequence). V shed 5 bases and J shed 4 bases, with 5 bases lying between them. The CDR3 length is 12 residues.

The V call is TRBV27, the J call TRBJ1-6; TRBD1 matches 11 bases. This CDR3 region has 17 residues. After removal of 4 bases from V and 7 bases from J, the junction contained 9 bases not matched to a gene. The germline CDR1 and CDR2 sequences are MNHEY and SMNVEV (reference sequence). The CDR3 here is CASSSTGTGGKNSPLHF. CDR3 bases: TGTGCCAGCAGTTCCACCGGGACAGGGGGAAAAAATTCACCCCTCCACTTT.

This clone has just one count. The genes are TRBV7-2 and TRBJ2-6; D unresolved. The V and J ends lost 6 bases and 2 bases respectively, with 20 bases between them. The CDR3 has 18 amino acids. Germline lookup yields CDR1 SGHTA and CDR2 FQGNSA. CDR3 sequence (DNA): TGTGCCAGCAGTGAATGGTTCCTTTCGGGTACTGGGGCCAACGTCCTGACTTTC. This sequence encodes CASSEWFLSGTGANVLTF.

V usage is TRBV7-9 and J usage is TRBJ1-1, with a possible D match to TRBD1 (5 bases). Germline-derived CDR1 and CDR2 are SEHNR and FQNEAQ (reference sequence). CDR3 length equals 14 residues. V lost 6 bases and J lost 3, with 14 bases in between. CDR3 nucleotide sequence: TGTGCCAGCAGGGTAGGTGCGGGGGACACTGAAGCTTTCTTT. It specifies CASRVGAGDTEAFF.

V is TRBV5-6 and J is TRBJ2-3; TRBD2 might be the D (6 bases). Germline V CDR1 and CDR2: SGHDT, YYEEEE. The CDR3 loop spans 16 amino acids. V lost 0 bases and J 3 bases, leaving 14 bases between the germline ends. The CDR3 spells CASSLGRGAGTDTQYF. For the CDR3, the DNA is TGTGCCAGCAGCTTGGGGCGGGGTGCGGGGACAGATACGCAGTATTTT.

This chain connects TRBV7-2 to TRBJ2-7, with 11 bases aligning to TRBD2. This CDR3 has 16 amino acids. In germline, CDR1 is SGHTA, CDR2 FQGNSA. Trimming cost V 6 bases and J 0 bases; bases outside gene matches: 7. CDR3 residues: CASRRGLAGTSYEQYF. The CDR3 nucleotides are TGTGCCAGCAGACGAGGACTAGCGGGCACCTCCTACGAGCAGTACTTC.

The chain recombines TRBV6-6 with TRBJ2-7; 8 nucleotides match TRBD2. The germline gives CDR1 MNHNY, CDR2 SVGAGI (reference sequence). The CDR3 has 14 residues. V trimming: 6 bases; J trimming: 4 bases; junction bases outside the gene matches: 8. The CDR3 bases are TGTGCCAGCAGCGCCGGGAGGGGACCTTACGAGCAGTACTTC. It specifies CASSAGRGPYEQYF.

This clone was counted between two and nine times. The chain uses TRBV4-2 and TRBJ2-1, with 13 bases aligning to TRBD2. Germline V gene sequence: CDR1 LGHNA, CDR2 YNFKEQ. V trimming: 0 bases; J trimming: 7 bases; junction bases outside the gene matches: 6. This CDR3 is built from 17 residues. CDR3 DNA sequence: TGTGCCAGCAGCCAAGAAAGGACTAGCGGGGGCCGTAATGAGCAGTTCTTC. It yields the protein CASSQERTSGGRNEQFF.

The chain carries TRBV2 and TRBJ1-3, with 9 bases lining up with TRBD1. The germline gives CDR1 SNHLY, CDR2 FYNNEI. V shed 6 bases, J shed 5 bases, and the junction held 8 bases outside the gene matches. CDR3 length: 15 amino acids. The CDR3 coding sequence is TGTGCCAGCAGCGGGGACAGGGAGACCAGAAACACCATATATTTT. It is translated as CASSGDRETRNTIYF.

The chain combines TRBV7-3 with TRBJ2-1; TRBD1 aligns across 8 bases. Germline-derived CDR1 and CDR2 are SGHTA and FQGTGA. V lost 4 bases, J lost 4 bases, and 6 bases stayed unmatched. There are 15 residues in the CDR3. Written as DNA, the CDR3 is TGTGCCAGCAGCTCGTTCGGGACAGGTTACAATGAGCAGTTCTTC. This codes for CASSSFGTGYNEQFF. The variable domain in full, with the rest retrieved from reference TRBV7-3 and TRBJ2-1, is GAGVSQTPSNKVTEKGKYVELRCDPISGHTALYWYRQSLGQGPEFLIYFQGTGAADDSGLPNDRFFAVRPEGSVSTLKIQRTERGDSAVYLCASSSFGTGYNEQFFGPGTRLTVL.

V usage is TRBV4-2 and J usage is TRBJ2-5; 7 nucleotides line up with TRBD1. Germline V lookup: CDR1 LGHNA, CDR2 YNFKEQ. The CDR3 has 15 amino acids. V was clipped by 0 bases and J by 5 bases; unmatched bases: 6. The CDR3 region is CASSQDSGGGETQYF. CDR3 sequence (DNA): TGTGCCAGCAGCCAAGATTCAGGGGGTGGGGAGACCCAGTACTTC.

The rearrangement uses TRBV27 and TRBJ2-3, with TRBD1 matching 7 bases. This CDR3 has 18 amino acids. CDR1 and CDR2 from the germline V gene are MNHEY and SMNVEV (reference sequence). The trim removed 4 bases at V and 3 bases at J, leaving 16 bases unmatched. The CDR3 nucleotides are TGTGCCAGCAGTTCCAACAAGCGGACAGGAGCCAAGACAGATACGCAGTATTTT. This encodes CASSSNKRTGAKTDTQYF.

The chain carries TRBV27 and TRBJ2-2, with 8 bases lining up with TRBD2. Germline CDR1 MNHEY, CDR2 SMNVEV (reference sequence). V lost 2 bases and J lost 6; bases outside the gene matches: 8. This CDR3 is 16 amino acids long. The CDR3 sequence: CASSLSGGLNSGELFF. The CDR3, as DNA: TGTGCCAGCAGTTTAAGCGGGGGTCTTAATTCCGGGGAGCTGTTTTTT.

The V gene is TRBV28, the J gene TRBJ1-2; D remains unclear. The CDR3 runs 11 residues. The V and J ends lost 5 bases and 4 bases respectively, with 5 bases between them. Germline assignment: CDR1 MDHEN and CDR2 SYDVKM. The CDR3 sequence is CASSNFYGYTF. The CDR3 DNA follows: TGTGCCAGCAGTAACTTCTATGGCTACACCTTC.